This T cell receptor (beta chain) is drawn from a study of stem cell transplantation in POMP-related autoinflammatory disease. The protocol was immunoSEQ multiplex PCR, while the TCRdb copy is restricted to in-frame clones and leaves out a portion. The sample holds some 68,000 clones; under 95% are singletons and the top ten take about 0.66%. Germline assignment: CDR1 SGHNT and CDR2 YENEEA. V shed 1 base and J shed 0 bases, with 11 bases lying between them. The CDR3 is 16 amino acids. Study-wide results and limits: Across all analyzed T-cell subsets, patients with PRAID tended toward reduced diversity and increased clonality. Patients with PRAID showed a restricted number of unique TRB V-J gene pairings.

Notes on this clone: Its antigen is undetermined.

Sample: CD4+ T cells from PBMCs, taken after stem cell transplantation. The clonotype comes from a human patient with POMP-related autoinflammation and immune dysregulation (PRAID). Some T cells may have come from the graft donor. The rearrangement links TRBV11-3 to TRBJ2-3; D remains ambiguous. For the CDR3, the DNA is TGTGCCAGCAGCTTAGGATTGGAAATTAGCACAGATACGCAGTATTTT. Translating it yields CASSLGLEISTDTQYF.